The rows below give T cell receptor beta chains drawn from one sample of a study of T cell responses to AZD1222 COVID-19 vaccine. Profiled with immunoSEQ multiplex PCR; TCRdb holds only in-frame clones, not every one. The sample yields approximately 150,000 clones, 90% seen once. The input for sequencing was peripheral blood, taken 28 days after the second AZD1222 dose. All receptors derive from an adult who received the AZD1222 COVID-19 vaccine. Each CDR3 is given with its conserved first and last residue. A D gene is named only where the DNA matches it firmly. Clone size is given for some rows only: seen once, a few or many times, or a class if the clone is expanded.

cdr3_length	v_call	clone_size	d_call	j_call	cdr3_nt	cdr3_aa
19	TRBV5-1	.	TRBD2	TRBJ2-1	TGCGCCAGCAGCTTGTTGTTTCTAGCGGGTCAAGTTTTGGACAATGAGCAGTTCTTC	CASSLLFLAGQVLDNEQFF
13	TRBV18	.	.	TRBJ1-2	TGTGCCAGCTCAGCACAGGAGTCCTATGGCTACACCTTC	CASSAQESYGYTF
14	TRBV15	.	.	TRBJ1-2	TGTGCCACCAGCTCAAGTCATAGGGACTATGGCTACACCTTC	CATSSSHRDYGYTF
15	TRBV14	.	TRBD1	TRBJ1-4	TGTGCCAGCAGCCGGGGGACAGGAGGATATGAAAAACTGTTTTTT	CASSRGTGGYEKLFF
14	TRBV2	.	.	TRBJ2-2	TGTGCCAGCAGTGTGCAAGGGGCCACCGGGGAGCTGTTTTTT	CASSVQGATGELFF
15	TRBV5-1	.	TRBD2	TRBJ2-1	TGCGCCAGCAGCTTGGACCGCGGGAGGGGTGATGAGCAGTTCTTC	CASSLDRGRGDEQFF
13	TRBV12-5	.	.	TRBJ2-7	TGTGCTAGTGGTCGGGACTCCTACTACGAGCAGTACTTC	CASGRDSYYEQYF
14	TRBV3-1/TRBV3-2	.	.	TRBJ2-2	TGTGCCAGCAGCCAAGATCCCTTTTTCGGGGAGCTGTTTTTT	CASSQDPFFGELFF
18	TRBV4-2	once	.	TRBJ1-4	TGTGCCAGCAGCCAAAGGTATTTCGCAGGGAAGGTGGATGAAAAACTGTTTTTT	CASSQRYFAGKVDEKLFF
15	TRBV4-2	.	TRBD1	TRBJ2-3	TGTGCCAGCAGTCTAAACAGGGGGCACACAGATACGCAGTATTTT	CASSLNRGHTDTQYF
15	TRBV6-1	.	.	TRBJ2-7	TGTGCCAGCAGTGAAGAGGACGGGAGCTCCTACGAGCAGTACTTC	CASSEEDGSSYEQYF
15	TRBV10-1	.	.	TRBJ2-2	TGCGCCAGCAGTGAGTCCAGGGCTGGACCCGGGGAGCTGTTTTTT	CASSESRAGPGELFF
16	TRBV5-5	.	TRBD1	TRBJ1-2	TGTGCCAGCAGCTTGGACGGGACAGGAATTTTCTATGGCTACACCTTC	CASSLDGTGIFYGYTF
14	TRBV7-9	.	TRBD1	TRBJ1-1	TGTGCCAGCAGTGAAAAGACAGGGATTGCTGAAGCTTTCTTT	CASSEKTGIAEAFF
13	TRBV5-6	.	.	TRBJ1-1	TGTGCCAGCAGCTTGGGGGATTTGACTGAAGCTTTCTTT	CASSLGDLTEAFF
11	TRBV29-1	.	.	TRBJ1-1	TGCAGCGTTGAAGTCAACACTGAAGCTTTCTTT	CSVEVNTEAFF
17	TRBV5-1	.	TRBD1	TRBJ2-7	TGCGCCAGCAGCCTTAACCGACGGGACAGGTCTACCTACGAGCAGTACTTC	CASSLNRRDRSTYEQYF
15	TRBV6-5	.	TRBD1	TRBJ2-2	TGTGCCAGCAGTTGGGACAGGGGGAACACCGGGGAGCTGTTTTTT	CASSWDRGNTGELFF
15	TRBV15	.	.	TRBJ2-7	TGTGCCACCAGCAGAGATCAGATACCACCCTACGAGCAGTACTTC	CATSRDQIPPYEQYF
13	TRBV20-1	.	TRBD2	TRBJ2-3	TGCAGTGCTAGTAAAGCGGGGGTAGATACGCAGTATTTT	CSASKAGVDTQYF
12	TRBV20-1	.	.	TRBJ2-7	TGCAGTGCTAGTGTCCTTACGTACGAGCAGTACTTC	CSASVLTYEQYF
16	TRBV19	.	TRBD1	TRBJ2-3	TGTGCCAGTAGTAGCCCCCGGACAGGGAAGACAGATACGCAGTATTTT	CASSSPRTGKTDTQYF
15	TRBV14	.	TRBD2	TRBJ2-1	TGTGCCAGCAGCCAGCGAGCGGGAGCGGTGAATGAGCAGTTCTTC	CASSQRAGAVNEQFF
14	TRBV29-1	.	TRBD2	TRBJ2-1	TGCAGCGGCGGGACTAGCGGGAGTCCAGATGAGCAGTTCTTC	CSGGTSGSPDEQFF
14	TRBV6-5	.	TRBD1	TRBJ2-7	TGTGCCAGCAGTTACGGGGACAGGTCCTACGAGCAGTACTTC	CASSYGDRSYEQYF
15	TRBV30	.	TRBD2	TRBJ2-1	TGTGCCTGGAGTGATCAAAGCGGGATGAAAGATGAGCAGTTCTTC	CAWSDQSGMKDEQFF
13	TRBV12-3/TRBV12-4	.	.	TRBJ1-1	TGTGCCAGCAGAGCCAACAGGGTCACTGAAGCTTTCTTT	CASRANRVTEAFF
16	TRBV5-4	.	TRBD2	TRBJ2-1	TGTGCCAGCAGCTCTGCTAGCGGGAGGGCCTTGGGTGAGCAGTTCTTC	CASSSASGRALGEQFF
14	TRBV5-1	.	TRBD2	TRBJ2-1	TGCGCCAGCAGCCCGGGACTAGGAGATAATGAGCAGTTCTTC	CASSPGLGDNEQFF
15	TRBV3-1/TRBV3-2	.	.	TRBJ1-1	TGTGCCAGCAGCCTGTGGGCGCGGGAGGGTTCTGAAGCTTTCTTT	CASSLWAREGSEAFF
11	TRBV12-5	.	.	TRBJ1-1	TGTGCTAGTGGTCGCGGGTCTACGGCTTTCTTT	CASGRGSTAFF
18	TRBV7-9	.	TRBD1	TRBJ2-6	TGTGCCAGCAGCTTAGCACCCGGGACAGGGGCTGGGGCCAACGTCCTGACTTTC	CASSLAPGTGAGANVLTF
15	TRBV6-1	.	TRBD1	TRBJ2-1	TGTGCCAGCAGTGATATACAGGGGACCGGGGATGAGCAGTTCTTC	CASSDIQGTGDEQFF
13	TRBV11-2	.	.	TRBJ1-1	TGTGCCAGCAGCTTAGGTCCGGGACTAGGAGCTTTCTTT	CASSLGPGLGAFF
15	TRBV7-9	.	.	TRBJ2-7	TGTGCCAGCAGCTTAGGCTACGGGAGTAGGGGCGAGCAGTACTTC	CASSLGYGSRGEQYF
15	TRBV7-9	.	TRBD1	TRBJ1-2	TGTGCCAGCAGCCCGGGACAGCTCACTAACTATGGCTACACCTTC	CASSPGQLTNYGYTF
14	TRBV6-5	.	TRBD1	TRBJ1-1	TGTGCCAGCAGTTACCTTACAGGGGGCACTGAAGCTTTCTTT	CASSYLTGGTEAFF
13	TRBV7-9	.	TRBD2	TRBJ2-7	TGTGCCAGCAGCTTGAGCGGGATTTACGAGCAGTACTTC	CASSLSGIYEQYF
12	TRBV30	.	.	TRBJ1-1	TGTGCTGGGAGGGACTACAACACTGAAGCTTTCTTT	CAGRDYNTEAFF
13	TRBV27	.	TRBD1	TRBJ1-2	TGTGCCAGCAGTTGGGGACAGAACTATGGCTACACCTTC	CASSWGQNYGYTF
14	TRBV9	.	.	TRBJ2-3	TGTGCCAGCAGCGTAGTACTGGCCACAGATACGCAGTATTTT	CASSVVLATDTQYF
15	TRBV6-2/TRBV6-3	.	.	TRBJ1-2	TGTGCCAGCAGTTACTCGGGCAGCGCACCCTATGGCTACACCTTC	CASSYSGSAPYGYTF
17	TRBV19	.	.	TRBJ2-2	TGTGCCAGTAGTAGACAAGGGACTGGGGGCTTCACCGGGGAGCTGTTTTTT	CASSRQGTGGFTGELFF
15	TRBV27	.	.	TRBJ2-7	TGTGCCAGCAGTTTAAATCCGGGAGCCCTCTACGAGCAGTACTTC	CASSLNPGALYEQYF
15	TRBV2	.	TRBD2	TRBJ2-5	TGTGCCAGCAGTGAAGCCTTAAGCGGGAGAGGGACCCAGTACTTC	CASSEALSGRGTQYF
16	TRBV4-1	.	TRBD1	TRBJ2-7	TGCGCCAGCAGCCAAGTCCCGACAGGGGCAGGCTACGAGCAGTACTTC	CASSQVPTGAGYEQYF
12	TRBV5-4	.	.	TRBJ2-5	TGTGCCAGCAGCTTCAACCAAGAGACCCAGTACTTC	CASSFNQETQYF
15	TRBV2	.	TRBD2	TRBJ2-7	TGTGCCAGCAGTGGACGGACTAGCGGGACCTACGAGCAGTACTTC	CASSGRTSGTYEQYF